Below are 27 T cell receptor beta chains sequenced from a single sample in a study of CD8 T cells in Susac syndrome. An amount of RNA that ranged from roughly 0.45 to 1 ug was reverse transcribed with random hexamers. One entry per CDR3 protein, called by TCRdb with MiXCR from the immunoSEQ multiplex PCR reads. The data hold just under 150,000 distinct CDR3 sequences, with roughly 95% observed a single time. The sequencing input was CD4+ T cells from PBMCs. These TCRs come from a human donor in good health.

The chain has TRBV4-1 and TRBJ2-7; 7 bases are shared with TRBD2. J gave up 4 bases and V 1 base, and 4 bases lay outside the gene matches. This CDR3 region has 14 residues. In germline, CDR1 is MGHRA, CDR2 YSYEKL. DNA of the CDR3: TGCGCCAGCAGCCAAGCACTAGCGTCGTACGAGCAGTACTTC. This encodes CASSQALASYEQYF.

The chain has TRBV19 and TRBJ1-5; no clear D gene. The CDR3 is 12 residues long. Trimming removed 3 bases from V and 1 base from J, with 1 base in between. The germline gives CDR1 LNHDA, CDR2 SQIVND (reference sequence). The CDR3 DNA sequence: TGTGCCAGTAGTATCAGCAATCAGCCCCAGCATTTT. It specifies CASSISNQPQHF.

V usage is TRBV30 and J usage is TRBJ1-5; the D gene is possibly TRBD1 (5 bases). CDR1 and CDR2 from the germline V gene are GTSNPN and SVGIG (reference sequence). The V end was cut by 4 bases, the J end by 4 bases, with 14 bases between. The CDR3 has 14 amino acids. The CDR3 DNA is TGTGCCTGGAAATCAGGGAGAGGGAATCAGCCCCAGCATTTT. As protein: CAWKSGRGNQPQHF.

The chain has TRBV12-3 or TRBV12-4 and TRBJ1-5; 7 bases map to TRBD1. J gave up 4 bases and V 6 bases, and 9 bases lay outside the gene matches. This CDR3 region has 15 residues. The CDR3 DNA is TGTGCCAGCAGCCTCTCCGGGACAGCTAATCAGCCCCAGCATTTT. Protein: CASSLSGTANQPQHF.

CDR3 nucleotides: TGTGCCAGTAGTACCGTTGACTATGGCTACACCTTC. This gives the protein CASSTVDYGYTF. The rearrangement links TRBV19 to TRBJ1-2; D unclear. CDR1 and CDR2 (germline): LNHDA, SQIVND (reference sequence). CDR3 length: 12 residues. V lost 4 bases and J lost 3, with 6 bases in between.

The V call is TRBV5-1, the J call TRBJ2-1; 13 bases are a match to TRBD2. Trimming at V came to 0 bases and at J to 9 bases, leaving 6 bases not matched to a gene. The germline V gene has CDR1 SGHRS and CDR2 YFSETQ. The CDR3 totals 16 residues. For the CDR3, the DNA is TGCGCCAGCAGCTTGGGAACTAGCGGGAGGGCCGGTGAGCAGTTCTTC. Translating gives CASSLGTSGRAGEQFF.

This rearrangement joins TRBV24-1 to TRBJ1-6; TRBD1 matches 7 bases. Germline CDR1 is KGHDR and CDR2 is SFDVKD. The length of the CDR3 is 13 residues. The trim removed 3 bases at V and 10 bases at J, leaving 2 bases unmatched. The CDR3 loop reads CATSDGTASPLHF. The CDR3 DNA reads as TGTGCCACCAGTGATGGGACAGCGTCACCCCTCCACTTT.

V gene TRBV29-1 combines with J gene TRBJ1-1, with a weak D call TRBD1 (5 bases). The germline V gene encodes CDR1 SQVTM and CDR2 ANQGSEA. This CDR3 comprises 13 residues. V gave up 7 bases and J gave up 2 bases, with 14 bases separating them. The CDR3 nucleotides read TGCAGCGCACAAGCCCAGGGAAACACTGAAGCTTTCTTT. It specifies CSAQAQGNTEAFF.

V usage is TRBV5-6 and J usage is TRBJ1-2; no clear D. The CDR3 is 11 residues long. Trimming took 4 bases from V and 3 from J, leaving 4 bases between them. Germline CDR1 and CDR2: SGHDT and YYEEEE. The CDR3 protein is CASSHYYGYTF. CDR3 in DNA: TGTGCCAGCAGCCATTACTATGGCTACACCTTC.

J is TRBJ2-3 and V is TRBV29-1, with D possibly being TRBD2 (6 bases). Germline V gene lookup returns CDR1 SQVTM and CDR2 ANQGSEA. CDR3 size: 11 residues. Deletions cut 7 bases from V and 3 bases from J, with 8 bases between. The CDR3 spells CSGAGTDTQYF. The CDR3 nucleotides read TGCAGCGGCGCGGGGACAGATACGCAGTATTTT.

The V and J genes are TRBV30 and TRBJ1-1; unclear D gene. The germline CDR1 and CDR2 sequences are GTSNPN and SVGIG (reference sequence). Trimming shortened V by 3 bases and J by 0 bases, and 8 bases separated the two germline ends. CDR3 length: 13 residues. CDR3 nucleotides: TGTGCCTGGAGCGGAAGGTTGAACACTGAAGCTTTCTTT. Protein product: CAWSGRLNTEAFF.

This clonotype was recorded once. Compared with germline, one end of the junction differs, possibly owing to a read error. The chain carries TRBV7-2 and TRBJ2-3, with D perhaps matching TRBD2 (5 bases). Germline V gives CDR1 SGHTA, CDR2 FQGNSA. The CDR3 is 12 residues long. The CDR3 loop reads CASSLLRGGLRF. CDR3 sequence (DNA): TGTGCCAGCAGCTTACTACGAGGAGGACTCAGATTT.

In nucleotides, the CDR3 is TGTGCTAGTGGTTTGGGGGGCAGGGATGAAGCTTTCTTT. The encoded protein is CASGLGGRDEAFF. The chain carries TRBV12-5 and TRBJ1-1, with D possibly TRBD1 on 5 matching bases. The CDR3 length is 13 residues. Between the trimmed V and J ends, which lost 1 base and 7 bases, there was a span of 10 bases. CDR1 and CDR2 from the germline V gene are LGHNT and FRNRAP. Full variable domain (missing parts from reference TRBV12-5 and TRBJ1-1): DARVTQTPRHKVTEMGQEVTMRCQPILGHNTVFWYRQTMMQGLELLAYFRNRAPLDDSGMPKDRFSAEMPDATLATLKIQPSEPRDSAVYFCASGLGGRDEAFFGQGTRLTVV.

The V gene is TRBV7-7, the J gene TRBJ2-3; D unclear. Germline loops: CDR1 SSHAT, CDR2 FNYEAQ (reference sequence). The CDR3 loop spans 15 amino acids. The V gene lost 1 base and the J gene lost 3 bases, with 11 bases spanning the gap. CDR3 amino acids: CASSLGQGVTDTQYF. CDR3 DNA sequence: TGTGCCAGCAGCTTAGGTCAAGGTGTGACAGATACGCAGTATTTT. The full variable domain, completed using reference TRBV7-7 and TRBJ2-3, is GAGVSQSPRYKVTKRGQDVTLRCDPISSHATLYWYQQALGQGPEFLTYFNYEAQPDKSGLPSDRFSAERPEGSISTLTIQRTEQRDSAMYRCASSLGQGVTDTQYFGPGTRLTVL.

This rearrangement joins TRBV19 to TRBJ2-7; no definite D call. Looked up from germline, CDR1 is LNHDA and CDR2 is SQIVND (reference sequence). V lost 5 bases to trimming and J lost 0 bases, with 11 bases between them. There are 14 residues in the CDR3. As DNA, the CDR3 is TGTGCCAGTAGTCGACGGAGAACCTCCTACGAGCAGTACTTC. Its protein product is CASSRRRTSYEQYF.

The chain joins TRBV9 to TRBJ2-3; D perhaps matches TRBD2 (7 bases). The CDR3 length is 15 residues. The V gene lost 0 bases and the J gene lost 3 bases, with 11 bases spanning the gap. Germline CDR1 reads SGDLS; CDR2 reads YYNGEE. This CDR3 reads CASSVEGGGTDTQYF. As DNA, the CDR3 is TGTGCCAGCAGCGTAGAAGGGGGAGGGACAGATACGCAGTATTTT.

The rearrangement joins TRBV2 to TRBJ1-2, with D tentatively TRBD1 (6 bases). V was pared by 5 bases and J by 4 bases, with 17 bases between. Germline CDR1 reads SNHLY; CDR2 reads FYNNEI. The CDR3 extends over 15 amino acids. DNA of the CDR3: TGTGCCAGCAGTCCCCCGGACAGACAGCTCTATGGCTACACCTTC. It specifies CASSPPDRQLYGYTF.

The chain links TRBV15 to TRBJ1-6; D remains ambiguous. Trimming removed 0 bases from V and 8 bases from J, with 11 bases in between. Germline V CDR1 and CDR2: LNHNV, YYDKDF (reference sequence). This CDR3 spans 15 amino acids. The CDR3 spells CATSREWVPDSPLHF. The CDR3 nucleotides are TGTGCCACCAGCAGAGAATGGGTCCCCGATTCACCCCTCCACTTT. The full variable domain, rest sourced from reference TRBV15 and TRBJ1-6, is DAMVIQNPRYQVTQFGKPVTLSCSQTLNHNVMYWYQQKSSQAPKLLFHYYDKDFNNEADTPDNFQSRRPNTSFCFLDIRSPGLGDTAMYLCATSREWVPDSPLHFGNGTRLTVT.

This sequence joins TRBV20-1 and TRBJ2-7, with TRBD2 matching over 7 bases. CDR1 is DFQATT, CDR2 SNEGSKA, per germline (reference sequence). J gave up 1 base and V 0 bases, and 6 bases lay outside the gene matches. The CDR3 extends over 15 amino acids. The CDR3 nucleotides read TGCAGTGCTAGAGATTCGTCTAGCGGATCCTACGAGCAGTACTTC. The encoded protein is CSARDSSSGSYEQYF.

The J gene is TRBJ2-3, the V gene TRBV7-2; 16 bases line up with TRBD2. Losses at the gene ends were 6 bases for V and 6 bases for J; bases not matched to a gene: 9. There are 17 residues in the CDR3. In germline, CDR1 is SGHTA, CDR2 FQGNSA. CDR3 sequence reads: CASSSGTSGRAGDTQYF. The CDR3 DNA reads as TGTGCCAGCAGTTCCGGGACTAGCGGGAGGGCAGGCGATACGCAGTATTTT.

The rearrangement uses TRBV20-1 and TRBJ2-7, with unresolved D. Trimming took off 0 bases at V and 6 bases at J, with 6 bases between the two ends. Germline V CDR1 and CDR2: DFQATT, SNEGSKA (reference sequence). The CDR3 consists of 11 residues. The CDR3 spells CSARERIEQYF. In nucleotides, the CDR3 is TGCAGTGCTAGAGAGAGGATCGAGCAGTACTTC.

DNA of the CDR3: TGCAGTGCTAACTCCCGGTCTGAGGGCCCCACAGATACGCAGTATTTT. As protein: CSANSRSEGPTDTQYF. This chain links TRBV20-1 with TRBJ2-3, with D tentatively TRBD2 (5 bases). Deletions cut 4 bases from V and 2 bases from J, with 19 bases between. This CDR3 contains 16 residues. CDR1 DFQATT and CDR2 SNEGSKA come from the germline V gene (reference sequence).

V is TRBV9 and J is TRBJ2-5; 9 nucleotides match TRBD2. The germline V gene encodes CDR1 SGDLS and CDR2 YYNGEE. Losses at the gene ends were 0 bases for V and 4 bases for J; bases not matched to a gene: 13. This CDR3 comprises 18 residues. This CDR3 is CASSVGRGGTSIGETQYF. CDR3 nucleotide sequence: TGTGCCAGCAGCGTAGGAAGAGGGGGGACTAGCATCGGAGAGACCCAGTACTTC.

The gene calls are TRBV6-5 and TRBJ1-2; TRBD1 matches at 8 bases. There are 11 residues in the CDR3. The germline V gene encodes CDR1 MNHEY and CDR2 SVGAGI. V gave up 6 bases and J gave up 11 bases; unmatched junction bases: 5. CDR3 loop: CASRLDRVYTF. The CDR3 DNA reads TGTGCCAGCAGATTGGACAGGGTTTACACCTTC.

The CDR3 DNA reads TGTGCCAGCAGCCACTCTCAGGGAGTACAGCCCCAGCATTTT. It specifies CASSHSQGVQPQHF. This sequence joins TRBV3-1 and TRBJ1-5, with a weak D call TRBD1 (5 bases). The CDR3 contains 14 residues. From germline, CDR1 is LGHDT and CDR2 YNNKEL (reference sequence). V lost 3 bases and J 7 bases, leaving 13 bases between the germline ends.

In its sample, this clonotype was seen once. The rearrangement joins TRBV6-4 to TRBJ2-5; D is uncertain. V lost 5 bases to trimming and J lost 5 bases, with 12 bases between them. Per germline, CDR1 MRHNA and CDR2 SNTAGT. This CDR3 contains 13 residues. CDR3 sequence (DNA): TGTGCCAGCAGTAGAGAATCCGGGGAGACCCAGTACTTC. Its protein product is CASSRESGETQYF.

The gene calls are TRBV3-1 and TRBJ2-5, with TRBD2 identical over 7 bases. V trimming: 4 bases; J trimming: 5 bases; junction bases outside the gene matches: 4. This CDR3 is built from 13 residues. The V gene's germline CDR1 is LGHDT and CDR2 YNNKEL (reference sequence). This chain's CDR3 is CASSLGLVETQYF. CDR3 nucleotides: TGTGCCAGCAGCCTTGGACTAGTGGAGACCCAGTACTTC.